This T cell receptor (beta chain) was sequenced for a study of blood T cell repertoires in COVID-19. Study-level information: T cells, B-cell-depleted T cells, or PBMCs provided the cDNA or gDNA that served as material.

As processed by the authors: How many nucleated cells were present was estimated from reference gene primer amplification. Only in-frame clones appear in the TCRdb table, and some are missing; sequencing was by immunoSEQ multiplex PCR. D and trimming come from the DNA, and the V and J calls and clone size come from that table. Here the sample spans over 200,000 clones, about 91% being singletons. The cohort comprised adults aged about 18 to 100 years residing in about two dozen US areas. In assigning cohorts, the study relied on participant-reported clinical history. The sequencing input was PBMCs or T cells enriched from blood (not recorded which). The receptor's source is a human donor in a cohort exposed to, infected with or recovered from COVID-19 (not recorded which). The donor label of this sample is uncertain.

Written as DNA, the CDR3 is TGCGCCAGCAGTCAAGCGCCATTCGGGGGGGGTTCCTACGAGCAGTACTTC. Translating gives CASSQAPFGGGSYEQYF. The chain recombines TRBV23-1 with TRBJ2-7; TRBD2 matches at 8 bases. TRBV23-1 is an ORF; its function is uncertain. CDR3 length equals 17 residues. V lost 2 bases and J lost 1; bases outside the gene matches: 10.